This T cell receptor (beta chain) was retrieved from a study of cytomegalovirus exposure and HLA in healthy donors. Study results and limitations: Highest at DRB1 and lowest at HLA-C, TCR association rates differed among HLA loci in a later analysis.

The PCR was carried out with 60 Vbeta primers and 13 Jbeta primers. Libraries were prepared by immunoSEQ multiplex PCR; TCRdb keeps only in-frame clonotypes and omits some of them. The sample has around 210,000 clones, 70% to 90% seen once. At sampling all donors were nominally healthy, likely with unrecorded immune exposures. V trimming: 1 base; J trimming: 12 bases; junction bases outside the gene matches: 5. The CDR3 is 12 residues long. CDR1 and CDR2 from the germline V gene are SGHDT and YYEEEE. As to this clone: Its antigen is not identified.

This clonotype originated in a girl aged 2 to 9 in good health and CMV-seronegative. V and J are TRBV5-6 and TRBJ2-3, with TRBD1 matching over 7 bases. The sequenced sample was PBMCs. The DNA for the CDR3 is TGTGCCAGCAGCTTGAGGGGGCTGGGTCAGTATTTT. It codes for CASSLRGLGQYF.